The entry below describes one TCR beta chain. Its antigen remains unidentified. This sample was included in a study of cytomegalovirus exposure and HLA in healthy donors. The study, taken as a whole, reports: V- and J-gene trimming of TCR beta was linked (in a later analysis) to a missense DCLRE1C variant. It was assumed in the presence/absence analyses that sequencing depth was roughly uniform across donors. Using a false discovery rate of 0.05, a later analysis showed that 15,000 to 20,000 TCR beta sequences were associated with HLA alleles. The listing of 150 to 200 TCR beta chains classed them as cytomegalovirus-associated.

This PCR relied on a set of 60 Vbeta primers and 13 Jbeta primers. This table comes from immunoSEQ multiplex PCR, and its TCRdb copy is limited to in-frame clones, with some not included. The sample has 110,000 to 150,000 clones; 75% are singletons. Germline V gene sequence: CDR1 LNHDA, CDR2 SQIVND (reference sequence). The CDR3 is 15 residues long. V gave up 2 bases and J gave up 5 bases; unmatched junction bases: 6. The source is a man under 40 in good health and CMV-seronegative. Sequencing was performed on PBMCs. The chain couples TRBV19 to TRBJ2-3; 8 bases line up with TRBD1. The CDR3, as DNA: TGTGCCAGTAGTATATTGGACAGGGAAGGAGATACGCAGTATTTT. Its protein product is CASSILDREGDTQYF.